This T cell receptor (beta chain) comes out of a study of cytomegalovirus exposure and HLA in healthy donors. Study-level points and caveats: Common viral pathogens were later found to be apparently linked to several of the most significant clusters. Rarity held for most TCR sequences, but there were some public TCRs that occurred in many donors. Previous analysis showed most TCR beta V segments were productive about 87% or about 30% of the time.

The germline gives CDR1 SEHNR, CDR2 FQNEAQ (reference sequence). CDR3 size: 14 residues. Trimming took off 3 bases at V and 6 bases at J, with 11 bases between the two ends. There are a few counts of this clone. Its matching antigen is unknown. The study ran its PCR with 60 Vbeta and 13 Jbeta primers. Using immunoSEQ multiplex PCR, the repertoire was profiled, and TCRdb retains in-frame clones only, with some absent. The sample holds fewer than 200,000 clones; roughly 84% are singletons and the top ten take 1.5%. The rearrangement joins TRBV7-9 to TRBJ1-4; D unclear. The source of this sequence is a male donor in good health and CMV-seronegative. Sequenced material: PBMCs. The CDR3 sequence: CASSLGGNHEKLFF. The CDR3 DNA follows: TGTGCCAGCAGCTTGGGAGGGAATCATGAAAAACTGTTTTTT.